These T cell receptor beta chains were read from a single sample in a study of radiotherapy plus CTLA-4 blockade in lung cancer. TCRdb keeps only in-frame clones here, not all; method: immunoSEQ multiplex PCR. The sample has 62,000 or so clones, around 79% seen once; the top ten hold approximately 9.3%. Source: peripheral blood, taken from a patient treated with radiotherapy plus ipilimumab. The receptors were sampled from a human donor with non-small cell lung cancer who had a complete response to radiotherapy plus ipilimumab. CDR3s include the opening cysteine and the closing phenylalanine or tryptophan. A D gene is named only where the DNA matches it firmly.

>TRBJ1-6|TRBV27|TRBD1
CASSFRAPDRVRGSPLHF
>TRBJ2-7|TRBV30|.
CAWSVDVSYEQYF
>TRBJ2-1|TRBV29-1|.
CSVEEGLLIAYNEQFF
>TRBJ1-5|TRBV18|.
CASSLQDRGGNQPQHF
>TRBJ1-5|TRBV7-2|.
CASSLDSNQPQHF
>TRBJ2-3|TRBV19|TRBD2
CASSMTSGRAGWTDTQYF
>TRBJ1-5|TRBV6-5|.
CASSDGPWQPQHF
>TRBJ1-4|TRBV18|.
CASSRAGEKLFF
>TRBJ2-1|TRBV4-1|.
CASSPNALYEQFF
>TRBJ1-2|TRBV30|.
CAWSSRVSFRGYTF
>TRBJ2-7|TRBV14|.
CASGRGSYEQYF
>TRBJ2-5|TRBV7-9|.
CASSGETQYF
>TRBJ1-1|TRBV5-4|.
CASSSPGNQPEAFF
>TRBJ2-6|TRBV5-1|TRBD1
CASLGQGFSGANVLTF
>TRBJ2-5|TRBV7-9|.
CASSFSETQYF
>TRBJ1-2|TRBV11-2|.
CASRPFLLQGPHGYTF
>TRBJ2-2|TRBV19|.
CASSYAENTGELFF
>TRBJ1-5|TRBV4-2|TRBD1
CASSQGDRDNQPQHF
>TRBJ1-5|TRBV7-9|TRBD1
CASSHDRGNQPQHF
>TRBJ2-1|TRBV7-6|.
CASSFGAYNEQFF
>TRBJ2-7|TRBV7-2|.
CASSLSSGNSYEQYF
>TRBJ1-6|TRBV30|TRBD1
CAWRRGTETNSPLHF
>TRBJ1-1|TRBV23-1|TRBD1
CASTQGQGAWNTEAFF
>TRBJ2-3|TRBV11-3|TRBD2
CASQRRGGSTDTQYF
>TRBJ1-3|TRBV4-3|.
CASSQDEGRNTIYF
>TRBJ2-2|TRBV29-1|.
CSVRGAGQATGELFF
>TRBJ1-5|TRBV7-9|TRBD1
CASSNGQGGQPQHF
>TRBJ1-2|TRBV6-1|TRBD1
CAITPGQGGYGYTF
>TRBJ2-5|TRBV7-2|.
CASSPGAEVGTQYF
>TRBJ1-2|TRBV5-4|.
CASSFGSSGYTF
>TRBJ1-5|TRBV11-2|.
CASSYENQPQHF
>TRBJ1-1|TRBV9|.
CASSVESRALSSNTEAFF
>TRBJ1-3|TRBV6-6|.
CASSYTGGAGNTIYF
>TRBJ1-6|TRBV6-5|TRBD1
CASSYRDRGNSPLHF
>TRBJ2-3|TRBV11-2|.
CASSARGALEVDTQYF
>TRBJ2-3|TRBV28|.
CASSTPGSSTDTQYF
>TRBJ2-7|TRBV21-1|.
CASSKRDRQGRLPIPSTYEQYF
>TRBJ2-2|TRBV6-4|TRBD1
CASSRGTGFTGELFF
>TRBJ1-5|TRBV9|.
CASSGYNSNQPQHF
>TRBJ2-5|TRBV7-2|.
CASSKYRWLGEETQYF
>TRBJ2-7|TRBV27|.
CASRKGGVGTGAYEQYF
>TRBJ2-1|TRBV10-2|TRBD1
CASRQGNINEQFF
>TRBJ2-5|TRBV9|TRBD2
CASSPRPGGETQYF
>TRBJ2-7|TRBV7-2|.
CASSLVPGQFSYEQYF
>TRBJ1-2|TRBV29-1|TRBD1
CSVKQGGGYGYTF
>TRBJ1-1|TRBV4-1|.
CASRRWGRDTEAFF